The 8 T cell receptor beta chains presented below share a single source sample, sequenced in a study of Ad26.COV2.S vaccination and SARS-CoV-2 variants. The protocol was immunoSEQ multiplex PCR, while the TCRdb copy is restricted to in-frame clones and leaves out a portion. The data hold 400,000 to 450,000 clones, with around 90% observed a single time. As for treatment: some 19 received Ad26.COV2.S at low or high dose, single or two shots; about 5 received placebo; per-sample allocation not given. The samples date from day 63 after the first vaccine or placebo injection. The starting material was peripheral blood, obtained in a trial of Ad26.COV2.S vaccine versus placebo. These receptors were obtained from a person between 18 and 65 years old who received the Ad26.COV2.S COVID-19 vaccine or a placebo.

This clone was picked up a small number of times. This rearrangement joins TRBV20-1 to TRBJ2-1, with 10 bases fitting TRBD2. The V gene's germline CDR1 is DFQATT and CDR2 SNEGSKA (reference sequence). J gave up 7 bases and V 3 bases, and 12 bases lay outside the gene matches. The CDR3 is made up of 16 amino acids. CDR3 DNA: TGCAGTGCTAGTGAAAGCGGGAGGGCCGGCTGGAATGAGCAGTTCTTC. Encoded protein: CSASESGRAGWNEQFF.

The V and J genes are TRBV5-4 and TRBJ1-2; 7 bases align to TRBD1. The CDR3 loop spans 14 amino acids. The germline gives CDR1 SGHNT, CDR2 YYREEE (reference sequence). J lost 7 bases, V lost 0 bases, and 6 bases had no gene match. Here the CDR3 reads CASSLDVGGSGYTF. DNA of the CDR3: TGTGCCAGCAGCTTGGATGTAGGGGGCTCTGGCTACACCTTC.

This chain connects TRBV6-2 or TRBV6-3 to TRBJ1-1, with TRBD1 matching over 7 bases. The V gene end was trimmed by 2 bases and the J gene end by 12 bases; junction bases not matched to a gene: 9. Germline CDR1 is MNHEY and CDR2 is SVGEGT. This CDR3 has 13 amino acids. This chain's CDR3 is CASSYLGGGGTFF. As DNA, the CDR3 is TGTGCCAGCAGTTACCTAGGGGGCGGTGGAACTTTCTTT.

The chain links TRBV6-2 or TRBV6-3 to TRBJ1-2; TRBD1 agrees at 10 bases. Germline CDR1 reads MNHEY; CDR2 reads SVGEGT. There are 13 residues in the CDR3. J was trimmed by 7 bases and V by 2 bases; bases with no gene match: 1. CDR3 bases: TGTGCCAGCAGTTACGGGACAGGGGTTGGCTACACCTTC. It specifies CASSYGTGVGYTF.

The CDR3 loop reads CASSQLAGVSEEQYF. The CDR3 DNA reads TGTGCCAGCAGCCAACTAGCGGGAGTTTCGGAAGAGCAGTACTTC. This chain joins TRBV3-1 (or the pseudogene TRBV3-2) and TRBJ2-7; 10 bases match TRBD2. Per germline, CDR1 LGHDT and CDR2 YNNKEL (reference sequence). V lost 2 bases and J lost 7; bases outside the gene matches: 8. The CDR3 consists of 15 residues.

The genes are TRBV7-8 and TRBJ2-7, with a tentative D call TRBD2 (6 bases). Deletions cut 2 bases from V and 1 base from J, with 15 bases between. Germline V lookup: CDR1 SGHVS, CDR2 FQNEAQ. The CDR3 extends over 16 amino acids. In DNA, the CDR3 is TGTGCCAGCAGCTTACGGACCGGAGCGGGTTCCTACGAGCAGTACTTC. This sequence encodes CASSLRTGAGSYEQYF.

The sample holds one count of this clone. The chain links TRBV12-5 to TRBJ2-1, with D unresolved. CDR1 and CDR2 (germline): LGHNT, FRNRAP. Deletions cut 1 base from V and 5 bases from J, with 12 bases between. The CDR3 length is 15 residues. The CDR3 loop reads CASGLGAGPHNEQFF. The CDR3 DNA reads TGTGCTAGTGGTTTGGGAGCAGGCCCCCACAATGAGCAGTTCTTC.

The chain links TRBV5-1 to TRBJ2-7; 9 bases line up with TRBD2. After removal of 4 bases from V and 3 bases from J, the junction contained 8 bases not matched to a gene. The CDR3 sequence is 15 residues long. CDR1 SGHRS and CDR2 YFSETQ come from the germline V gene. Written as DNA, the CDR3 is TGCGCCAGCAGCGTTACCGTAGCGGGAGTCTACGAGCAGTACTTC. Translating it yields CASSVTVAGVYEQYF. The whole variable domain, remainder taken from reference TRBV5-1 and TRBJ2-7, is KAGVTQTPRYLIKTRGQQVTLSCSPISGHRSVSWYQQTPGQGLQFLFEYFSETQRNKGNFPGRFSGRQFSNSRSEMNVSTLELGDSALYLCASSVTVAGVYEQYFGPGTRLTVT.